This T cell receptor (beta chain) came from a study of T cells in pancreatic ductal adenocarcinoma. TCRdb's table, derived via immunoSEQ multiplex PCR, lists solely in-frame clones and lacks some. The repertoire includes about 16,000 clones, almost 90% of them detected once, and roughly 0.91% sits in the top ten. V was trimmed by 6 bases and J by 9 bases, leaving 9 bases between them. The CDR3 is made up of 11 amino acids. Germline V gives CDR1 MNHNS, CDR2 SASEGT. Surgery without prior neoadjuvant therapy was the treatment of the selected pancreatic ductal adenocarcinoma patients. The TCR comes from a human donor with pancreatic ductal adenocarcinoma. Sequenced sample: PBMCs. The V call is TRBV6-1, the J call TRBJ2-1; D remains ambiguous. CDR3 in amino acids: CASRAPFEQFF. The CDR3 nucleotides are TGTGCCAGCAGGGCCCCGTTTGAGCAGTTCTTC.